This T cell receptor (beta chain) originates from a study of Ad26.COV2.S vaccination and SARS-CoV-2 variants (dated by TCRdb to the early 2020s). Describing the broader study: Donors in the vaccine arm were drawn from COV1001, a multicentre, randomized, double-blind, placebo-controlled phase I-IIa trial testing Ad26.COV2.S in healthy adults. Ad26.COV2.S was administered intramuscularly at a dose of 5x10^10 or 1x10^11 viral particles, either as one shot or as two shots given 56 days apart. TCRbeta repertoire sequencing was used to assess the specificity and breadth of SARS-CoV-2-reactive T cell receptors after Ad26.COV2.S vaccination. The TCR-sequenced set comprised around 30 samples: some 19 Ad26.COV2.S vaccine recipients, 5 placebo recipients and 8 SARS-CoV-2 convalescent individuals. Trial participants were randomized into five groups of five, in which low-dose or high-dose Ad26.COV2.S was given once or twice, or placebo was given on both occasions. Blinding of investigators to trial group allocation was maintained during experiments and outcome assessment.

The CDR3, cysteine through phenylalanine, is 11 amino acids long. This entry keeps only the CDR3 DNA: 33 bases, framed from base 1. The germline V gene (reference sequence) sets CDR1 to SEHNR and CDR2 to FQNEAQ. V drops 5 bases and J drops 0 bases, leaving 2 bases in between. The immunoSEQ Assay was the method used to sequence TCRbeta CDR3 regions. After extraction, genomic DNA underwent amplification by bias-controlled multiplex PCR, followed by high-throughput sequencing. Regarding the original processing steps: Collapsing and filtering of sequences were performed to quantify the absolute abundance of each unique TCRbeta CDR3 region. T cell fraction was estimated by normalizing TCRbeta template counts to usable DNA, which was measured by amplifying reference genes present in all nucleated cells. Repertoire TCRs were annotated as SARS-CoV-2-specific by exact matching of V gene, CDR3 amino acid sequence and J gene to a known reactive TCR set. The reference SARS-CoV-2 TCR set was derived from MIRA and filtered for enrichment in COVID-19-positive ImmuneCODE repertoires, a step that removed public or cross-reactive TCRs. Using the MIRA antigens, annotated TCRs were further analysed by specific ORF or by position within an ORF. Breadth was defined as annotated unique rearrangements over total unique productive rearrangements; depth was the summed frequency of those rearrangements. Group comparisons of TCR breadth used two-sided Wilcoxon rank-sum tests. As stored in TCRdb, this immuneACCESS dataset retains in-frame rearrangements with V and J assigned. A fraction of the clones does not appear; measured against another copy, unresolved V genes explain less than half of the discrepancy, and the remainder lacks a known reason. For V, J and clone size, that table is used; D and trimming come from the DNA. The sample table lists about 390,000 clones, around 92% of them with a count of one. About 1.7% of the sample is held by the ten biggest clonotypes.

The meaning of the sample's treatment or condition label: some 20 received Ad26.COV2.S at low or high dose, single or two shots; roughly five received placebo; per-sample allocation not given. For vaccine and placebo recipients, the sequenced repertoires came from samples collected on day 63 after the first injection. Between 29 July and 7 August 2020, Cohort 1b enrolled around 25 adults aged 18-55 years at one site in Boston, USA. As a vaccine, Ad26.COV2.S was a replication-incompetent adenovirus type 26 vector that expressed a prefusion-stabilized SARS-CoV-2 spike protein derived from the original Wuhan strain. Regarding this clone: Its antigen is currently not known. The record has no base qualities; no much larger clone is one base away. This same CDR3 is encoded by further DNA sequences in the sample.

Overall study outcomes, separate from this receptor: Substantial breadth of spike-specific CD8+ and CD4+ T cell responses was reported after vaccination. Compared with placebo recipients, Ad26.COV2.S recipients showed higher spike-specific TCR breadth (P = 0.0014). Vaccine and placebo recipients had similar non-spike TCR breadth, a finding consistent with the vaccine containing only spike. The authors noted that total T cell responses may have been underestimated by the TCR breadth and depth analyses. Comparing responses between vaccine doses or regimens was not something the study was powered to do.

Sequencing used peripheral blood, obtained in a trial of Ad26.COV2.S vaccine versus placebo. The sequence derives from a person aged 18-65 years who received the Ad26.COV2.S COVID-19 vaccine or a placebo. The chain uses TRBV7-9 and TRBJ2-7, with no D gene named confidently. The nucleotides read TGTGCCAGCAGCCACTCCTACGAGCAGTACTTC. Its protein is CASSHSYEQYF.